The source of this T cell receptor beta chain is a study of cytotoxic CD8 clonotypes in ibrutinib-treated CLL. Study overall: When averaged across all of the samples, the counts came to 255,043 productive templates and 80,000 to 100,000 productive rearrangements.

Broader study findings: The clonality went up when patients responded to ibrutinib and dropped back toward baseline at progression. Public clonotypes, an uncommon group, contracted or remained stable on treatment.

Trimming removed 7 bases from V and 5 bases from J, with 13 bases in between. CDR1 LNHDA and CDR2 SQIVND come from the germline V gene (reference sequence). This CDR3 is 13 amino acids long. This clone was detected a few times. The antigen remains unidentified. TCRdb's table, derived via immunoSEQ multiplex PCR, lists solely in-frame clones and lacks some. Among about 25,000 clones listed, 70% to 90% were seen once. Cryopreserved PBMCs yielded roughly 2.1 micrograms of genomic DNA for TCR beta libraries. The chain links TRBV19 to TRBJ2-3; possibly TRBD2 for D (5 bases). This clonotype was sampled from a human donor with chronic lymphocytic leukemia. Sequencing was performed on PBMCs, taken after 24 months of ibrutinib treatment. This chain's CDR3 is CASNLGVGDTQYF. DNA for the CDR3: TGTGCCAGTAACCTCGGGGTCGGAGATACGCAGTATTTT.